These 27 T cell receptor beta chains originate from one sample sequenced in a study of blood T cell repertoires in COVID-19. Measured with immunoSEQ multiplex PCR; TCRdb has only the in-frame clones, and not every one. The sample yields a few hundred thousand clones, 70% to 90% seen once. Sample: PBMCs or T cells enriched from blood (not recorded which). These receptors came from a woman in her sixties in a cohort exposed to, infected with or recovered from COVID-19 (not recorded which).

The chain couples TRBV5-4 to TRBJ1-1, with unresolved D. The V gene's germline CDR1 is SGHNT and CDR2 YYREEE (reference sequence). V was pared by 0 bases and J by 5 bases, with 5 bases between. The CDR3 is 12 residues long. CDR3 loop: CASSLDGTEAFF. CDR3 nucleotide sequence: TGTGCCAGCAGCTTGGACGGGACTGAAGCTTTCTTT.

This chain uses TRBV5-1 with TRBJ1-1; 8 bases are a match to TRBD1. The CDR3 consists of 14 residues. The V segment lost 5 bases and the J segment 4 bases; nucleotides outside the gene matches: 7. Germline V gene data show CDR1 as SGHRS and CDR2 as YFSETQ. Written as DNA, the CDR3 is TGCGCCAGCAGAGCGGACAGGGTGGCCACTGAAGCTTTCTTT. Protein sequence: CASRADRVATEAFF.

This clone was detected only once. The genes are TRBV5-5 and TRBJ2-7; possibly TRBD2 for D (5 bases). V was clipped by 2 bases and J by 0 bases, with 12 bases between them. Germline assignment: CDR1 SGHKS and CDR2 YYEKEE (reference sequence). This CDR3 has 15 amino acids. CDR3 region: CASSFSPADSYEQYF. Written as DNA, the CDR3 is TGTGCCAGCAGCTTCTCTCCAGCGGACTCCTACGAGCAGTACTTC.

CDR3: CASSSQTGLGQPQHF. CDR3 sequence (DNA): TGTGCCAGCAGCTCACAAACAGGGTTGGGACAGCCCCAGCATTTT. V and J are TRBV7-2 and TRBJ1-5, with D perhaps TRBD1 (6 bases). Trimming pared 4 bases from V and 7 bases from J, leaving 17 bases between. The CDR3 totals 15 residues. Germline V lookup: CDR1 SGHTA, CDR2 FQGNSA.

V usage is TRBV4-3 and J usage is TRBJ2-1; D may be TRBD1 (6 bases). The germline V gene has CDR1 LGHNA and CDR2 YSLEER. The length of the CDR3 is 17 residues. The V end was cut by 2 bases, the J end by 3 bases, with 17 bases between. DNA of the CDR3: TGCGCCAGCAGCCAAAAACTAGGGGGTCTAGGCTACAATGAGCAGTTCTTC. Translating gives CASSQKLGGLGYNEQFF.

The rearrangement joins TRBV27 to TRBJ2-7; TRBD2 matches 13 bases. The germline CDR1 and CDR2 sequences are MNHEY and SMNVEV (reference sequence). This CDR3 has 17 amino acids. The V gene end was trimmed by 5 bases and the J gene end by 3 bases; junction bases not matched to a gene: 10. CDR3 protein: CASSPRLAGGTFYEQYF. The CDR3 DNA follows: TGTGCCAGCAGTCCCCGACTAGCGGGAGGAACCTTCTACGAGCAGTACTTC.

CDR3 nucleotide sequence: TGCGCCAGCAGCCGAGGGGAGACCCAGTACTTC. As protein: CASSRGETQYF. The chain employs TRBV5-1 and TRBJ2-5; D may be TRBD2 (5 bases). The CDR3 has 11 amino acids. Germline CDR1 SGHRS, CDR2 YFSETQ. The ends were cut back, 4 bases at V and 5 bases at J, with 6 bases in the middle. Using reference TRBV5-1 and TRBJ2-5 for the parts outside the CDR3, the full variable domain is KAGVTQTPRYLIKTRGQQVTLSCSPISGHRSVSWYQQTPGQGLQFLFEYFSETQRNKGNFPGRFSGRQFSNSRSEMNVSTLELGDSALYLCASSRGETQYFGPGTRLLVL.

The chain combines TRBV7-2 with TRBJ1-2, with 8 bases that match TRBD1. In germline, CDR1 is SGHTA, CDR2 FQGNSA. CDR3 length equals 15 residues. V trimming: 5 bases; J trimming: 5 bases; junction bases outside the gene matches: 10. CDR3 loop: CASSNRDRLYYGYTF. The CDR3 region has the DNA TGTGCCAGCAGCAACCGGGACAGGCTATATTATGGCTACACCTTC.

This rearrangement joins TRBV30 to TRBJ2-3; 7 bases align to TRBD2. Losses at the gene ends were 8 bases for V and 0 bases for J; bases not matched to a gene: 5. The germline gives CDR1 GTSNPN, CDR2 SVGIG (reference sequence). The length of the CDR3 is 13 residues. The CDR3 DNA sequence: TGTGCCGGAAAGCGGGGAAGCACAGATACGCAGTATTTT. It is translated as CAGKRGSTDTQYF. The full variable domain, with the rest looked up from reference TRBV30 and TRBJ2-3, is SQTIHQWPATLVQPVGSPLSLECTVEGTSNPNLYWYRQAAGRGLQLLFYSVGIGQISSEVPQNLSASRPQDRQFILSSKKLLLSDSGFYLCAGKRGSTDTQYFGPGTRLTVL.

This clone has more than one count but fewer than ten. The chain recombines TRBV2 with TRBJ1-6; possible D gene TRBD1, 5 bases. From germline, CDR1 is SNHLY and CDR2 FYNNEI. Trimming stripped 3 bases from V and 8 bases from J, with 8 bases between. This CDR3 comprises 13 residues. CDR3 amino acids: CASSDREYSPLHF. CDR3 bases: TGTGCCAGCAGTGACAGGGAATATTCACCCCTCCACTTT.

The chain recombines TRBV28 with TRBJ1-1, with TRBD1 identical over 8 bases. The CDR3 has 17 residues. V shed 6 bases and J 4 bases; nucleotides not matched to a gene: 16. Germline lookup yields CDR1 MDHEN and CDR2 SYDVKM. The CDR3 is CASSSPGTGFRSTEAFF. The CDR3 region has the DNA TGTGCCAGCAGCTCCCCTGGGACAGGTTTTAGGAGCACTGAAGCTTTCTTT.

This chain links TRBV2 with TRBJ1-2; D is undetermined. There are 16 residues in the CDR3. Germline CDR1 SNHLY, CDR2 FYNNEI. CDR3 coding DNA: TGTGCGAGCCGCCCGGGAGCCTCCAACTCTAACTATGGCTACACCTTC. Translated, it gives CASRPGASNSNYGYTF.

A remark on this clone: The sample has other DNA sequences that encode this CDR3 too. V gene TRBV6-5 combines with J gene TRBJ2-1; D is possibly TRBD2 (5 bases). From germline, CDR1 is MNHEY and CDR2 SVGAGI. This CDR3 is 15 amino acids long. The V end was cut by 0 bases, the J end by 1 base, with 7 bases between. The CDR3 nucleotides are TGTGCCAGCAGTTACTCGGGCGGGTCCTACAATGAGCAGTTCTTC. Translated, it gives CASSYSGGSYNEQFF.

This clone was counted only a few times. This chain links TRBV2 with TRBJ2-1, with 10 bases matching TRBD1. CDR1 SNHLY and CDR2 FYNNEI come from the germline V gene. The CDR3 is made up of 14 amino acids. J was trimmed by 5 bases and V by 8 bases; bases with no gene match: 6. This chain's CDR3 is CASARDRGDNEQFF. The CDR3 nucleotides read TGTGCCAGCGCCCGGGACAGGGGTGACAATGAGCAGTTCTTC.

This clone was detected a few times. The chain couples TRBV6-5 to TRBJ1-5, with 7 bases identical to TRBD1. The length of the CDR3 is 13 residues. J lost 4 bases, V lost 5 bases, and 2 bases had no gene match. Germline CDR1 reads MNHEY; CDR2 reads SVGAGI. The DNA of the CDR3 is TGTGCCAGCAGTCACAGGGGAAATCAGCCCCAGCATTTT. Translating it yields CASSHRGNQPQHF.

This chain connects TRBV7-9 to TRBJ2-3; the match to TRBD1 covers 9 bases. The V gene's germline CDR1 is SEHNR and CDR2 FQNEAQ (reference sequence). V shed 4 bases, J shed 2 bases, and the junction held 4 bases outside the gene matches. The CDR3 consists of 15 residues. The CDR3 nucleotides are TGTGCCAGCAGCTCCCGGGACAGGGACACAGATACGCAGTATTTT. It translates to CASSSRDRDTDTQYF.

J is TRBJ2-5 and V is TRBV4-1, with TRBD2 identical over 7 bases. V shed 3 bases, J shed 1 base, and the junction held 23 bases outside the gene matches. This CDR3 is 21 amino acids long. The germline CDR1 and CDR2 sequences are MGHRA and YSYEKL. Here the CDR3 DNA reads TGCGCCAGCAGCCATAAGCCTAGCGGAGGAACGTCGGCCAGCGGCCAAGAGACCCAGTACTTC. As protein: CASSHKPSGGTSASGQETQYF.

This chain links TRBV7-2 with TRBJ2-7; 8 bases line up with TRBD1. V was clipped by 6 bases and J by 6 bases; unmatched bases: 7. There are 13 residues in the CDR3. CDR1 is SGHTA, CDR2 FQGNSA, per germline. CDR3 loop: CASSISGTGEQYF. The CDR3 bases are TGTGCCAGCAGTATATCCGGGACAGGCGAGCAGTACTTC.

V is TRBV28 and J is TRBJ2-7; 8 positions agree with TRBD1. CDR3 size: 13 residues. Trimming at V came to 6 bases and at J to 3 bases, leaving 4 bases not matched to a gene. The germline gives CDR1 MDHEN, CDR2 SYDVKM. The CDR3 is CASSYGQGYEQYF. In DNA form, the CDR3 reads TGTGCCAGCAGCTATGGACAGGGCTACGAGCAGTACTTC.

This clone was picked up one time. The chain links TRBV6-4 to TRBJ1-1; TRBD1 agrees at 7 bases. Germline CDR1 and CDR2: MRHNA and SNTAGT. Germline trimming cut 6 bases from V and 5 bases from J; bases unmatched to any gene: 9. The CDR3 is 14 amino acids. This CDR3 reads CASRPQGLGTEAFF. The CDR3 bases are TGTGCCAGCAGACCACAGGGGCTGGGAACTGAAGCTTTCTTT.

The chain uses TRBV6-1 and TRBJ2-5; D unresolved. The CDR3 has 15 residues. Germline assignment: CDR1 MNHNS and CDR2 SASEGT. V gave up 2 bases and J gave up 1 base, with 11 bases separating them. CDR3 amino acids: CASSETLLVQETQYF. CDR3 DNA: TGTGCCAGCAGTGAAACCCTACTCGTCCAAGAGACCCAGTACTTC.

The chain carries TRBV5-8 and TRBJ2-1; 13 nucleotides line up with TRBD2. Germline CDR1 is SGHTS and CDR2 is YDEGEE. There are 15 residues in the CDR3. Losses at the gene ends were 4 bases for V and 5 bases for J; bases not matched to a gene: 3. CDR3: CASSKGLAGNNEQFF. CDR3 coding DNA: TGTGCCAGCAGCAAGGGACTAGCGGGGAACAATGAGCAGTTCTTC.

This clone has just a few counts. The V and J genes are TRBV10-1 and TRBJ2-3; 9 nucleotides agree with TRBD1. The germline V gene encodes CDR1 WNHNN and CDR2 SYGVQD (reference sequence). The CDR3 has 19 amino acids. J lost 3 bases, V lost 0 bases, and 13 bases had no gene match. Written as DNA, the CDR3 is TGCGCCAGCAGTGAGTCGACTCTGGGGACAGGGAAGCAGACAGATACGCAGTATTTT. Protein product: CASSESTLGTGKQTDTQYF.

This clone was seen only once. The chain joins TRBV5-1 to TRBJ2-7; 16 bases fit TRBD2. This CDR3 comprises 17 residues. J gave up 3 bases and V 4 bases, and 7 bases lay outside the gene matches. Germline CDR1 SGHRS, CDR2 YFSETQ. The CDR3 region is CASSPGTSGRGSYEQYF. The CDR3 bases are TGCGCCAGCAGCCCCGGGACTAGCGGGAGGGGGAGCTACGAGCAGTACTTC. Full variable domain (remainder filled in from reference TRBV5-1 and TRBJ2-7): KAGVTQTPRYLIKTRGQQVTLSCSPISGHRSVSWYQQTPGQGLQFLFEYFSETQRNKGNFPGRFSGRQFSNSRSEMNVSTLELGDSALYLCASSPGTSGRGSYEQYFGPGTRLTVT.

V usage is TRBV11-2 and J usage is TRBJ2-1, with 8 positions matching TRBD1. Germline CDR1 SGHAT, CDR2 FQNNGV. The CDR3 spans 17 residues. J was trimmed by 1 base and V by 4 bases; bases with no gene match: 9. The CDR3 region is CASSYSTGQGSYNEQFF. The DNA for the CDR3 is TGTGCCAGCAGCTATAGCACCGGACAGGGATCCTACAATGAGCAGTTCTTC.

This clone has only one observation. The rearrangement joins TRBV11-1 to TRBJ2-1; TRBD2 aligns across 13 bases. With V trimmed by 2 bases and J by 7 bases, 2 bases remained unmatched. Germline loops: CDR1 SGHAT, CDR2 FQDESV (reference sequence). This CDR3 spans 15 amino acids. The CDR3 loop is CASSLLGLAGNEQFF. CDR3 bases: TGTGCCAGCAGCTTACTGGGACTAGCGGGAAATGAGCAGTTCTTC.

The V call is TRBV11-2, the J call TRBJ1-1; TRBD1 agrees at 7 bases. The CDR3 extends over 15 amino acids. V shed 6 bases and J 3 bases; nucleotides not matched to a gene: 10. CDR1 is SGHAT, CDR2 FQNNGV, per germline. The CDR3 DNA reads as TGTGCCAGCAGACTAAACAGGGGAAGTGACACTGAAGCTTTCTTT. Its translation: CASRLNRGSDTEAFF.